The next 15 T cell receptor beta chains were all read from a single sample in a study of blood T cell repertoires in COVID-19. Measured with immunoSEQ multiplex PCR; TCRdb has only the in-frame clones, and not every one. The repertoire has roughly 100,000 clones, about 90% of them found once; the top ten carry 7.5% to 10%. The specimen was peripheral blood. Receptors originate from a woman between 70 and 85 years old with acute or convalescent COVID-19.

The gene calls are TRBV27 and TRBJ2-1; 7 nucleotides align to TRBD2. Germline values: CDR1 MNHEY, CDR2 SMNVEV (reference sequence). The CDR3 has 16 residues. With 2 bases clipped from V and 1 base from J, the junction kept 5 bases outside the gene matches. The CDR3 region is CASSLTVGGSYNEQFF. The CDR3 bases are TGTGCCAGCAGTTTAACGGTGGGGGGGTCCTACAATGAGCAGTTCTTC.

The rearrangement uses TRBV27 and TRBJ2-1, with D maybe TRBD2 (6 bases). CDR3 length: 16 amino acids. CDR1 is MNHEY and CDR2 is SMNVEV in the germline V gene (reference sequence). The V and J ends lost 2 bases and 4 bases respectively, with 15 bases between them. In nucleotides, the CDR3 is TGTGCCAGCAGTTTAGTACTAGCCTCGGGGTACAATGAGCAGTTCTTC. This sequence encodes CASSLVLASGYNEQFF.

The chain uses TRBV29-1 and TRBJ2-5; no clear D. The CDR3 sequence is 10 residues long. Germline CDR1 SQVTM, CDR2 ANQGSEA. V was pared by 7 bases and J by 5 bases, with 8 bases between. The DNA for the CDR3 is TGCAGCGGTTACGGTGAGACCCAGTACTTC. As protein: CSGYGETQYF.

The rearrangement uses TRBV29-1 and TRBJ2-7; D perhaps matches TRBD1 (5 bases). CDR3 length: 15 residues. V lost 5 bases, J lost 4 bases, and 21 bases lay in between. The germline V gene encodes CDR1 SQVTM and CDR2 ANQGSEA. The CDR3 nucleotides read TGCAGCGTTTTGGCTAGTGAATTGCCAGGGTACGAGCAGTACTTC. Residues: CSVLASELPGYEQYF.

This clone was recorded once. The rearrangement uses TRBV19 and TRBJ1-6; possible D gene TRBD1, 5 bases. Per the germline V gene, CDR1 is LNHDA and CDR2 is SQIVND (reference sequence). The V end was cut by 4 bases, the J end by 7 bases, with 8 bases between. The CDR3 extends over 13 amino acids. CDR3 region: CASSRDWNSPLHF. As DNA, the CDR3 is TGTGCCAGTAGTAGGGACTGGAATTCACCCCTCCACTTT.

The chain links TRBV3-1 (or the pseudogene TRBV3-2) to TRBJ2-2, with TRBD2 matching 10 bases. The CDR3 has 14 residues. CDR1 and CDR2 from the germline V gene are LGHDT and YNNKEL (reference sequence). The J segment lost 7 bases and the V segment lost 9 bases, leaving 8 bases of the junction unmatched. The CDR3 DNA reads as TGTGCCAGTAGACCTAGCGGGGGAATCGGGGAGCTGTTTTTT. It translates to CASRPSGGIGELFF.

The chain links TRBV6-5 to TRBJ1-1; no clear D. The V end was cut by 6 bases, the J end by 4 bases, with 15 bases between. The CDR3 runs 14 residues. CDR1 and CDR2 (germline): MNHEY, SVGAGI. Here the CDR3 reads CASRGDFGFTEAFF. The CDR3 nucleotides read TGTGCCAGCAGGGGAGATTTCGGCTTCACTGAAGCTTTCTTT.

The table lists this clone with a few counts. J is TRBJ2-2 and V is TRBV27; maybe TRBD1 (5 bases). There are 13 residues in the CDR3. Looked up from germline, CDR1 is MNHEY and CDR2 is SMNVEV (reference sequence). Trimming shortened V by 6 bases and J by 4 bases, and 9 bases separated the two germline ends. CDR3 in DNA: TGTGCCAGCAGCGCCAGGGTCACCGGGGAGCTGTTTTTT. Translation: CASSARVTGELFF.

The chain combines TRBV28 with TRBJ1-6; D not certain. Trimming cost V 7 bases and J 15 bases, with 22 bases left between them. This CDR3 contains 14 residues. From germline, CDR1 is MDHEN and CDR2 SYDVKM. The CDR3 bases are TGTGCCAGCACCCGTTATCGAGACAAGTTGCGCCTCCACTTT. It encodes CASTRYRDKLRLHF.

This clone has only a few counts. The V gene is TRBV9, the J gene TRBJ2-3; tentative D call: TRBD2 (6 bases). CDR3 size: 19 residues. V shed 0 bases and J shed 0 bases, with 20 bases lying between them. CDR1 SGDLS and CDR2 YYNGEE come from the germline V gene. CDR3 in amino acids: CASSVGVGSSRGSTDTQYF. The DNA for the CDR3 is TGTGCCAGCAGCGTAGGAGTAGGGTCTTCGCGGGGTAGCACAGATACGCAGTATTTT.

J is TRBJ2-3 and V is TRBV27; 11 bases fit TRBD2. The CDR3 runs 16 residues. Germline CDR1 is MNHEY and CDR2 is SMNVEV (reference sequence). J was trimmed by 1 base and V by 4 bases; bases with no gene match: 4. Here the CDR3 reads CASSSPGLAGTDTQYF. CDR3 in DNA: TGTGCCAGCAGTTCACCGGGACTAGCGGGCACAGATACGCAGTATTTT.

The J gene is TRBJ1-2, the V gene TRBV19; no reliable D call. CDR1 and CDR2 from the germline V gene are LNHDA and SQIVND (reference sequence). Trimming removed 7 bases from V and 6 bases from J, with 6 bases in between. The CDR3 length is 10 residues. CDR3 DNA: TGTGCCAGTAAGCGGGATGGCTACACCTTC. Protein product: CASKRDGYTF.

DNA for the CDR3: TGTGCCAGCAGCCCATCTCCGGGACAGTACAATGAGCAGTTCTTC. Its protein is CASSPSPGQYNEQFF. The chain couples TRBV7-3 to TRBJ2-1; 7 bases line up with TRBD1. V shed 5 bases and J 4 bases; nucleotides not matched to a gene: 8. The CDR3 contains 15 residues. The V gene's germline CDR1 is SGHTA and CDR2 FQGTGA.

V is TRBV7-9 and J is TRBJ2-3; D perhaps matches TRBD2 (5 bases). The V and J ends lost 3 bases and 3 bases respectively, with 13 bases between them. Per the germline V gene, CDR1 is SEHNR and CDR2 is FQNEAQ (reference sequence). This CDR3 contains 15 residues. CDR3 in amino acids: CASSFGEKRTDTQYF. The CDR3 coding sequence is TGTGCCAGCAGCTTCGGGGAAAAGAGAACAGATACGCAGTATTTT.

The gene calls are TRBV18 and TRBJ2-1; TRBD2 agrees at 8 bases. Germline V CDR1 and CDR2: KGHSH, LQKENI. With 0 bases clipped from V and 0 bases from J, the junction kept 13 bases outside the gene matches. The CDR3 is made up of 20 amino acids. DNA for the CDR3: TGTGCCAGCTCACCACCGGCGTACCTAGCGGGCGAAAGCTCCTACAATGAGCAGTTCTTC. Its translation is CASSPPAYLAGESSYNEQFF.